This TCR beta chain was observed in a study of blood T cell repertoires in COVID-19. Looking at the study overall: From T cells, B-cell-depleted T cells, or PBMCs came the material, which was cDNA or gDNA.

The assay was immunoSEQ multiplex PCR, and TCRdb's table has in-frame clones only and misses some. Among about 200,000 clones, around 86% were seen once, and the ten largest hold approximately 5%. V shed 5 bases and J shed 0 bases, with 13 bases lying between them. This CDR3 region has 15 residues. The germline gives CDR1 KGHDR, CDR2 SFDVKD. This clone was detected only a few times. Input material: PBMCs or T cells enriched from blood (not recorded which). The chain links TRBV24-1 to TRBJ2-7, with D unclear. The receptor's source is a man aged 35-49 years with acute COVID-19. CDR3: CATSGAPTTSYEQYF. The CDR3 nucleotides read TGTGCCACCAGTGGGGCCCCTACCACCTCCTACGAGCAGTACTTC.